This entry lists 15 T cell receptor beta chains sequenced from one sample in a study of beta chain features in type 1 diabetes. Study outcomes and limitations: TCRB CDR3s from Type 1 diabetes patients were moderately but significantly shorter in all four CD4+ subsets.

The authors reverse transcribed all of the isolated RNA, so sequencing captured expressed TCRB transcripts. The protocol was immunoSEQ multiplex PCR, while the TCRdb copy is restricted to in-frame clones and leaves out a portion. This sample carries 400,000 or so clones, roughly 12% of them seen once, and the ten largest clones take over 0.008%. For these receptors, no antigen is known. The specimen sequenced was naive CD4+ T cells from blood. Receptor source: a woman between 18 and 30 years old with type 1 diabetes.

The gene calls are TRBV7-2 and TRBJ1-5; 9 bases line up with TRBD1. The germline gives CDR1 SGHTA, CDR2 FQGNSA. V trimming: 0 bases; J trimming: 6 bases; junction bases outside the gene matches: 3. The CDR3 spans 15 residues. The DNA of the CDR3 is TGTGCCAGCAGCTTAGCGGGACAGGGTGGTCAGCCCCAGCATTTT. Translating gives CASSLAGQGGQPQHF.

This chain connects TRBV6-5 to TRBJ1-5; TRBD1 agrees at 8 bases. V shed 6 bases and J 6 bases; nucleotides not matched to a gene: 4. The V gene's germline CDR1 is MNHEY and CDR2 SVGAGI. This CDR3 spans 13 amino acids. CDR3 in amino acids: CASRQGATQPQHF. The CDR3 DNA follows: TGTGCCAGCAGGCAGGGGGCCACTCAGCCCCAGCATTTT.

The V gene is TRBV4-2, the J gene TRBJ1-2; possible D gene TRBD1, 5 bases. The CDR3 sequence is 13 residues long. In germline, CDR1 is LGHNA, CDR2 YNFKEQ. V was pared by 4 bases and J by 8 bases, with 14 bases between. This chain's CDR3 is CASSPQGLQGYTF. CDR3 nucleotides: TGTGCCAGCAGCCCTCAGGGTCTGCAGGGCTACACCTTC.

This clone has a handful of counts. This chain links TRBV28 with TRBJ2-5, with TRBD1 matching over 7 bases. V was clipped by 7 bases and J by 1 base; unmatched bases: 9. CDR1 and CDR2 (germline): MDHEN, SYDVKM. This CDR3 is 15 amino acids long. The CDR3 DNA follows: TGTGCCAGCAATTCCCCGACAGGGCCCCAAGAGACCCAGTACTTC. Amino acids: CASNSPTGPQETQYF.

This clone was seen only a few times. The chain joins TRBV29-1 to TRBJ1-2; the match to TRBD1 covers 9 bases. Germline V lookup: CDR1 SQVTM, CDR2 ANQGSEA. The J segment lost 5 bases and the V segment lost 6 bases, leaving 7 bases of the junction unmatched. The CDR3 is made up of 13 amino acids. CDR3 sequence: CSVTLGTGYGYTF. The CDR3 region has the DNA TGCAGCGTGACGCTCGGGACAGGGTATGGCTACACCTTC.

This clone was recorded a few times. The chain recombines TRBV9 with TRBJ1-2; 7 nucleotides line up with TRBD1. CDR3 length: 15 amino acids. The V and J ends lost 4 bases and 6 bases, in that order; junction bases with no gene match: 12. The V gene's germline CDR1 is SGDLS and CDR2 YYNGEE. CDR3: CASSTHRGKSDGYTF. The DNA for the CDR3 is TGTGCCAGCAGCACTCACAGGGGAAAGAGCGATGGCTACACCTTC. Filled out from reference TRBV9 and TRBJ1-2, the complete variable domain reads DSGVTQTPKHLITATGQRVTLRCSPRSGDLSVYWYQQSLDQGLQFLIQYYNGEERAKGNILERFSAQQFPDLHSELNLSSLELGDSALYFCASSTHRGKSDGYTFGSGTRLTVV.

A few counts support this clone. The gene calls are TRBV11-2 and TRBJ2-1; TRBD2 agrees at 11 bases. CDR1 and CDR2 (germline): SGHAT, FQNNGV. The CDR3 has 18 amino acids. V lost 0 bases, J lost 5 bases, and 9 bases stayed unmatched. CDR3 nucleotide sequence: TGTGCCAGCAGCTTAGAAGGTAGCGGGGGGGCCGTAGACAATGAGCAGTTCTTC. Residues: CASSLEGSGGAVDNEQFF.

J is TRBJ1-2 and V is TRBV4-3, with 8 positions matching TRBD1. Germline V CDR1 and CDR2: LGHNA, YSLEER. The CDR3 runs 17 residues. The V and J ends lost 4 bases and 3 bases, in that order; junction bases with no gene match: 13. CDR3 in DNA: TGCGCCAGCAGCCCGCCGGCCCGGACAGGGCGGGACTATGGCTACACCTTC. Translated: CASSPPARTGRDYGYTF.

V and J are TRBV6-1 and TRBJ1-2; D perhaps matches TRBD1 (5 bases). V lost 7 bases and J 0 bases, leaving 9 bases between the germline ends. The germline V gene has CDR1 MNHNS and CDR2 SASEGT. The CDR3 length is 13 residues. The CDR3 loop reads CASTPDTNYGYTF. The CDR3 DNA sequence: TGTGCCAGCACCCCGGACACTAACTATGGCTACACCTTC.

The chain recombines TRBV5-4 with TRBJ2-3, with 7 bases lining up with TRBD1. Germline CDR1 SGHNT, CDR2 YYREEE (reference sequence). The CDR3 is 14 amino acids. Trimming removed 2 bases from V and 5 bases from J; junction bases left unmatched: 5. CDR3: CASSLGGPGDTQYF. The CDR3 nucleotides read TGTGCCAGCAGCTTAGGGGGCCCGGGAGATACGCAGTATTTT.

The chain joins TRBV19 to TRBJ2-7; tentative D call: TRBD2 (5 bases). Looked up from germline, CDR1 is LNHDA and CDR2 is SQIVND (reference sequence). The CDR3 contains 14 residues. Between the trimmed V and J ends, which lost 3 bases and 7 bases, there was a span of 16 bases. The CDR3 coding sequence is TGTGCCAGTAGTATTGAGGGAACTCACCTAGAGCAGTACTTC. Translated, it gives CASSIEGTHLEQYF.

The V call is TRBV6-5, the J call TRBJ2-5; no clear D gene. V was cut by 5 bases and J by 9 bases, with 16 bases left in between. CDR1 and CDR2 (germline): MNHEY, SVGAGI. CDR3 length: 13 amino acids. The CDR3 region is CASSENYAAAQYF. The CDR3 DNA sequence: TGTGCCAGCAGTGAAAACTACGCCGCGGCCCAGTACTTC.

The V gene is TRBV28, the J gene TRBJ2-3, with unresolved D. The V gene lost 4 bases and the J gene lost 0 bases, with 8 bases spanning the gap. Germline CDR1 and CDR2: MDHEN and SYDVKM. This CDR3 comprises 14 residues. The chain's CDR3 is CASSSVMSTDTQYF. CDR3 DNA sequence: TGTGCCAGCAGTTCGGTTATGAGCACAGATACGCAGTATTTT.

CDR3 loop: CASSPTGTGGNQPQHF. The CDR3 DNA is TGCGCCAGCAGCCCGACAGGGACCGGGGGCAATCAGCCCCAGCATTTT. The chain recombines TRBV4-1 with TRBJ1-5, with TRBD1 matching 7 bases. The germline gives CDR1 MGHRA, CDR2 YSYEKL. This CDR3 is 16 amino acids long. The J segment lost 2 bases and the V segment lost 4 bases, leaving 8 bases of the junction unmatched.

The J gene is TRBJ2-7, the V gene TRBV19; weak D call: TRBD1 (5 bases). Per the germline V gene, CDR1 is LNHDA and CDR2 is SQIVND (reference sequence). Between the trimmed V and J ends, which lost 2 bases and 3 bases, there was a span of 8 bases. CDR3 length equals 13 residues. This chain's CDR3 is CASSINTGYEQYF. The CDR3 nucleotides are TGTGCCAGTAGTATAAACACAGGCTACGAGCAGTACTTC.